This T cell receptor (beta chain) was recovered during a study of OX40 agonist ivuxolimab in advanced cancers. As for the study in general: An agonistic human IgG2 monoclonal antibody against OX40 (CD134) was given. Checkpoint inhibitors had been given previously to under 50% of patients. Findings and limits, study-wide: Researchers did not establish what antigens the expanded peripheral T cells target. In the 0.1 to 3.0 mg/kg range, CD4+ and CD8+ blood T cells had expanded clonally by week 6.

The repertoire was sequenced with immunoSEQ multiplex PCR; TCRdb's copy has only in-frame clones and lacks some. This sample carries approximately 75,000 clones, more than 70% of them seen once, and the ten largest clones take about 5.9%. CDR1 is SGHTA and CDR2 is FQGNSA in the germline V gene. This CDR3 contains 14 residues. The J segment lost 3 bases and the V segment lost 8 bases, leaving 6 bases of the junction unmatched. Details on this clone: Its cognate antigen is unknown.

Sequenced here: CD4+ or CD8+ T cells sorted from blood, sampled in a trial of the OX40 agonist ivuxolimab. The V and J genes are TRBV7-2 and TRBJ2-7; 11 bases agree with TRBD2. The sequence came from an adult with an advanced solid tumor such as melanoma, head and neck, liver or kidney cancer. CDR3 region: CASSGTSGIYEQYF. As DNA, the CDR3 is TGTGCCAGCTCCGGGACTAGCGGCATCTACGAGCAGTACTTC.